These T cell receptor beta chains were read from a single sample in a study of T cells in localized non-small cell lung cancer. The data were produced by immunoSEQ multiplex PCR, yet TCRdb's version contains in-frame clones alone and is incomplete. Among about 36,000 clones, about 83% were seen once, and the ten largest hold about 7.7%. The material was peripheral blood, obtained before any cancer treatment. All receptors come from a woman between 35 and 70 years old with stage I lung adenocarcinoma. CDR3s include the opening cysteine and the closing phenylalanine or tryptophan. The D gene is left open where the match is weak. A clone size is listed for some rows: how often the clone was seen (once, few, many), or a class if it is expanded.

>TRBJ2-2|TRBD1|TRBV19|-
CASRDRVLGGELFF
TGTGCCAGTAGGGACAGGGTATTGGGCGGGGAGCTGTTTTTT
>TRBJ1-5|-|TRBV19|-
CASSIDGDLGNQHF
TGTGCCAGTAGTATAGATGGTGATCTAGGGAACCAGCATTTT
>TRBJ1-5|-|TRBV6-5|-
CASSYSANQPQHF
TGTGCCAGCAGTTACTCAGCCAATCAGCCCCAGCATTTT
>TRBJ1-1|-|TRBV6-1|-
CASMGAAFLNTEAFF
TGTGCCAGCATGGGGGCAGCGTTTTTGAACACTGAAGCTTTCTTT
>TRBJ1-2|-|TRBV4-3|-
CASSQDSRGYGYTF
TGCGCCAGCAGCCAAGATAGCAGGGGCTATGGCTACACCTTC
>TRBJ1-4|-|TRBV10-3|-
CAISERGNEKLFF
TGTGCCATCAGTGAACGGGGGAATGAAAAACTGTTTTTT
>TRBJ2-1|-|TRBV2|-
CASRGGWNEQFF
TGTGCCAGCAGAGGAGGGTGGAATGAGCAGTTCTTC
>TRBJ1-6|TRBD1|TRBV2|-
CASRVGQAHNSPLHF
TGTGCCAGCAGGGTAGGACAGGCCCATAATTCACCCCTCCACTTT
>TRBJ2-7|-|TRBV5-1|-
CATKETPSIHEQYF
TGCGCCACCAAGGAAACCCCTAGTATCCACGAGCAGTACTTC
>TRBJ2-4|TRBD1|TRBV11-2|-
CASSWGQGPNIQYF
TGTGCCAGCAGCTGGGGACAGGGGCCAAACATTCAGTACTTC
>TRBJ2-3|TRBD2|TRBV19|-
CASRQRGGQDTQYF
TGTGCCAGTAGGCAGCGGGGGGGTCAAGATACGCAGTATTTT
>TRBJ2-3|-|TRBV7-3|-
CASSTMSTDTQYF
TGTGCCAGCAGCACGATGTCTACAGATACGCAGTATTTT
>TRBJ1-4|-|TRBV9|-
CASSVVDGFGGKLFF
TGTGCCAGCAGCGTAGTAGACGGCTTTGGTGGGAAACTGTTTTTT
>TRBJ1-5|-|TRBV28|-
CASSLIGQPQHF
TGTGCCAGCAGTTTAATCGGACAGCCCCAGCATTTT
>TRBJ2-7|-|TRBV6-5|few
CASSYSGTLGYEQYF
TGTGCCAGCAGTTACTCTGGGACACTTGGCTACGAGCAGTACTTC
>TRBJ2-5|-|TRBV5-4|once
CASSPSRDQETQYF
TGTGCCAGCAGTCCTTCCCGGGATCAAGAGACCCAGTACTTC
>TRBJ2-2|-|TRBV5-1|-
CASSLVELAGTGELFF
TGCGCCAGCAGCTTGGTAGAACTAGCCGGCACCGGGGAGCTGTTTTTT
>TRBJ1-2|-|TRBV7-2|-
CASSPKRLSYTF
TGTGCCAGCAGCCCGAAAAGGTTAAGCTACACCTTC
>TRBJ1-1|-|TRBV15|-
CATINPDSGTEAFF
TGTGCCACCATTAATCCGGACAGCGGGACTGAAGCTTTCTTT
>TRBJ2-5|-|TRBV7-2|-
CASSLGWSSETQYF
TGTGCCAGCAGCTTAGGGTGGAGCTCCGAGACCCAGTACTTC
>TRBJ1-1|-|TRBV6-5|-
CASRLQWGEAFF
TGTGCCAGCAGATTACAGTGGGGCGAAGCTTTCTTT
>TRBJ1-2|TRBD1|TRBV29-1|-
CSALGDSENYGYTF
TGCAGCGCCCTGGGGGACAGCGAGAACTATGGCTACACCTTC
>TRBJ2-2|-|TRBV5-4|-
CASSWGAGDGELFF
TGTGCCAGCAGCTGGGGGGCCGGGGATGGGGAGCTGTTTTTT
>TRBJ1-5|TRBD1|TRBV28|-
CGTGVDQPQHF
TGTGGGACAGGGGTGGATCAGCCCCAGCATTTT
>TRBJ2-4|TRBD2|TRBV6-1|-
CASSMRSGGENIQYF
TGTGCCAGCAGTATGAGGAGCGGGGGGGAAAACATTCAGTACTTC
>TRBJ2-3|-|TRBV9|-
CASSPQISDTQYF
TGTGCCAGCAGCCCTCAAATATCAGATACGCAGTATTTT
>TRBJ1-6|-|TRBV7-9|-
CASKMSSYNSPLHF
TGTGCCAGCAAGATGAGCTCCTATAATTCACCCCTCCACTTT
>TRBJ1-5|-|TRBV25-1|-
CASSESRGAASNQPQHF
TGTGCCAGCAGTGAATCCAGGGGAGCGGCTAGCAATCAGCCCCAGCATTTT
>TRBJ2-1|TRBD2|TRBV7-8|once
CASSTRLAGGYNEQFF
TGTGCCAGCAGCACCCGACTAGCGGGGGGGTACAATGAGCAGTTCTTC
>TRBJ1-4|-|TRBV5-1|-
CASSLGLGRNEKLFF
TGCGCCAGCAGCTTGGGATTGGGACGTAATGAAAAACTGTTTTTT
>TRBJ2-7|TRBD1|TRBV6-4|medium-sized
CASSSGTGSSYEQYF
TGTGCCAGCAGTTCCGGGACAGGGAGCTCCTACGAGCAGTACTTC
>TRBJ1-1|-|TRBV11-2|-
CASSLQLGGRKAFF
TGTGCCAGCAGCTTACAATTGGGGGGACGTAAAGCTTTCTTT
>TRBJ2-7|-|TRBV27|-
CASSFRSYEQYF
TGTGCCAGCAGTTTTAGGTCCTACGAGCAGTACTTC
>TRBJ2-3|TRBD1|TRBV19|-
CASSQSGQGKGTQYF
TGTGCCAGTTCCCAGAGCGGACAGGGTAAAGGTACGCAGTATTTT
>TRBJ2-5|-|TRBV11-3|-
CASSLGQETQYF
TGTGCCAGCAGCCTCGGGCAAGAGACCCAGTACTTC
>TRBJ2-1|TRBD2|TRBV7-9|-
CASRLDTGGASWDEQFF
TGTGCCAGCAGATTAGACACCGGGGGGGCCTCTTGGGATGAGCAGTTCTTC
>TRBJ2-3|TRBD2|TRBV28|once
CAMSGGGTDTQYF
TGTGCCATGAGCGGGGGGGGAACAGATACGCAGTATTTT
>TRBJ2-7|-|TRBV7-8|once
CASSFQGGPYEQYF
TGTGCCAGCAGCTTCCAGGGGGGACCCTACGAGCAGTACTTC
>TRBJ1-6|-|TRBV5-1|-
CASRSGQNHSPLHF
TGCGCCAGCAGATCAGGCCAGAACCATTCACCCCTCCACTTT
>TRBJ1-1|-|TRBV5-1|-
CASSLGTNWQTDTEAFF
TGCGCCAGCAGCTTGGGAACAAATTGGCAAACGGACACTGAAGCTTTCTTT
>TRBJ2-1|-|TRBV12-5|-
CASGPPGDEQFF
TGTGCTAGTGGTCCCCCAGGGGATGAGCAGTTCTTC
>TRBJ1-5|-|TRBV2|few
CASNKDSNQPQHF
TGTGCCAGCAACAAGGATAGCAATCAGCCCCAGCATTTT
>TRBJ1-6|-|TRBV2|-
CASSPLGGSLHF
TGTGCCAGCAGCCCCTTGGGAGGGTCCCTCCACTTT
>TRBJ2-5|TRBD2|TRBV5-4|-
CASSLASGGRQETQYF
TGTGCCAGCAGCTTGGCGAGCGGGGGGCGCCAAGAGACCCAGTACTTC
>TRBJ1-5|TRBD1|TRBV19|-
CASIAGTGVNQPQHF
TGTGCCAGTATCGCCGGGACAGGGGTCAATCAGCCCCAGCATTTT
>TRBJ2-2|-|TRBV6-4|-
CASSDSGGVNTGELFF
TGTGCCAGCAGTGACTCTGGCGGGGTGAACACCGGGGAGCTGTTTTTT
>TRBJ1-1|-|TRBV5-1|few
CASSLGAGEDTEAFF
TGCGCCAGCAGCCTGGGGGCAGGGGAGGACACTGAAGCTTTCTTT
>TRBJ1-1|TRBD1|TRBV28|-
CASSFNRGQAFF
TGTGCCAGCAGTTTTAACAGGGGGCAAGCTTTCTTT
>TRBJ2-1|-|TRBV7-3|-
CASSLTASVQQGGEQFF
TGTGCCAGCAGCTTAACGGCGAGCGTACAGCAGGGGGGTGAGCAGTTCTTC
>TRBJ1-1|TRBD1|TRBV9|-
CASSPQGGGTEAFF
TGTGCCAGCAGCCCCCAGGGGGGAGGAACGGAAGCTTTCTTT
>TRBJ2-1|-|TRBV2|-
CASRVGTSNNEQFF
TGTGCCAGCAGAGTCGGGACTTCCAACAATGAGCAGTTCTTC
>TRBJ1-5|-|TRBV18|-
CASSESADQPQHF
TGTGCCAGCTCTGAAAGTGCGGACCAGCCCCAGCATTTT
>TRBJ2-7|-|TRBV18|-
CASSPFSDTSYEQYF
TGTGCCAGCTCACCATTTAGTGACACCTCCTACGAGCAGTACTTC